Below, 9 T cell receptor beta chains from the same sample are listed, as sequenced in a study of shared clonotypes between healthy human individuals. Naive CD8 cells were CD45RO-negative, positively selected for CCR7, excluding terminally differentiated effector memory CD45RA+ cells. Generated by immunoSEQ multiplex PCR, the TCRdb table keeps only in-frame clones and is missing some. The sample holds roughly 570,000 clones, roughly 98% seen once. Source material: naive CD8+ T cells sorted from blood. These receptors originate from a man aged 25-40 years in good health.

This clone came up once. This sample also contains other DNA sequences that code for the same CDR3. J is TRBJ1-1 and V is TRBV6-5, with unresolved D. Between the trimmed V and J ends, which lost 0 bases and 1 base, there was a span of 6 bases. The CDR3 loop spans 14 amino acids. The germline V gene encodes CDR1 MNHEY and CDR2 SVGAGI. In nucleotides, the CDR3 is TGTGCCAGCAGTTACTCGTCCGCGAACACTGAAGCTTTCTTT. As protein: CASSYSSANTEAFF.

The rearrangement links TRBV5-6 to TRBJ2-7; no firm D call. Germline CDR1 and CDR2: SGHDT and YYEEEE. V shed 4 bases and J shed 6 bases, with 14 bases lying between them. CDR3 length: 13 amino acids. The CDR3 protein is CASSQGHISEQYF. The CDR3 DNA follows: TGTGCCAGCAGCCAAGGGCATATAAGCGAGCAGTACTTC.

The rearrangement joins TRBV28 to TRBJ2-5; 12 positions match TRBD2. Looked up from germline, CDR1 is MDHEN and CDR2 is SYDVKM. V shed 4 bases, J shed 5 bases, and the junction held 11 bases outside the gene matches. The CDR3 has 17 amino acids. Written as DNA, the CDR3 is TGTGCCAGCAGTTCCCTGACTAGCGGGAGCCCGGGGGAGACCCAGTACTTC. Its protein product is CASSSLTSGSPGETQYF. Full variable domain (remainder filled in from reference TRBV28 and TRBJ2-5): DVKVTQSSRYLVKRTGEKVFLECVQDMDHENMFWYRQDPGLGLRLIYFSYDVKMKEKGDIPEGYSVSREKKERFSLILESASTNQTSMYLCASSSLTSGSPGETQYFGPGTRLLVL.

The V gene is TRBV13, the J gene TRBJ2-5, with TRBD2 as a possible D gene (6 bases). Trimming took off 8 bases at V and 5 bases at J, with 18 bases between the two ends. The CDR3 loop spans 14 amino acids. Germline CDR1 reads PRHDT; CDR2 reads FYEKMQ (reference sequence). CDR3 DNA sequence: TGTGCCAGCGGGGTTACGGGTCGGGAGGAGACCCAGTACTTC. This encodes CASGVTGREETQYF.

This clone showed up just once. The chain is built from TRBV11-2 and TRBJ2-5, with 11 bases that match TRBD2. The CDR3 contains 14 residues. Germline V gene lookup returns CDR1 SGHAT and CDR2 FQNNGV. Trimming at V came to 3 bases and at J to 4 bases, leaving 1 base not matched to a gene. For the CDR3, the DNA is TGTGCCAGCAGCTTGCTAGCGGGAGGAGAGACCCAGTACTTC. It specifies CASSLLAGGETQYF. The whole variable domain, filled in from reference TRBV11-2 and TRBJ2-5, reads EAGVAQSPRYKIIEKRQSVAFWCNPISGHATLYWYQQILGQGPKLLIQFQNNGVVDDSQLPKDRFSAERLKGVDSTLKIQPAKLEDSAVYLCASSLLAGGETQYFGPGTRLLVL.

About this clone itself: Other nucleotide sequences from this sample produce the same CDR3. This chain joins TRBV27 and TRBJ2-7, with D tentatively TRBD2 (6 bases). The CDR3 has 13 residues. Per germline, CDR1 MNHEY and CDR2 SMNVEV (reference sequence). V was shortened by 5 bases and J by 1 base, with 9 bases between the two germline ends. The CDR3 coding sequence is TGTGCCAGCAGTCCGGGACTGTCCTACGAGCAGTACTTC. Amino acids: CASSPGLSYEQYF.

This chain uses TRBV13 with TRBJ2-7, with D unresolved. The CDR3 is 12 amino acids. Trimming took 1 base from V and 6 from J, leaving 7 bases between them. Germline assignment: CDR1 PRHDT and CDR2 FYEKMQ (reference sequence). CDR3 bases: TGTGCCAGCAGCTTAGTGGGAACCGAGCAGTACTTC. Residues: CASSLVGTEQYF.

The rearrangement uses TRBV27 and TRBJ2-1; 13 nucleotides match TRBD2. This CDR3 comprises 17 residues. CDR1 and CDR2 from the germline V gene are MNHEY and SMNVEV (reference sequence). V lost 4 bases to trimming and J lost 0 bases; unmatched junction nucleotides: 3. The CDR3 reads CASSSRTSGSSYNEQFF. The DNA of the CDR3 is TGTGCCAGCAGTTCCCGGACTAGCGGGAGCTCCTACAATGAGCAGTTCTTC.

This chain's CDR3 is CASSEAMAGSYGYTF. CDR3 nucleotides: TGTGCCAGCAGTGAAGCAATGGCAGGGAGCTATGGCTACACCTTC. The genes are TRBV6-1 and TRBJ1-2, with TRBD1 as a possible D gene (5 bases). This CDR3 has 15 residues. Germline V gene lookup returns CDR1 MNHNS and CDR2 SASEGT. V shed 0 bases and J shed 4 bases, with 12 bases lying between them.